This T cell receptor (beta chain) was identified during a study of control samples from healthy donors and cancer patients. Libraries were prepared by immunoSEQ multiplex PCR; TCRdb keeps only in-frame clonotypes and omits some of them. This table holds approximately 100,000 clones, more than 85% found once. Germline assignment: CDR1 LGHNT and CDR2 FRNRAP. The CDR3 is 15 residues long. Trimming cost V 6 bases and J 1 base; bases outside gene matches: 4. The sequencing input was PBMCs. The V gene is TRBV12-5, the J gene TRBJ2-2, with 8 bases lining up with TRBD1. This clonotype originated in a man aged 55 to 69 with lung cancer. The CDR3 region is CASGSGTGNTGELFF. CDR3 coding DNA: TGTGCTAGTGGGTCCGGGACAGGGAACACCGGGGAGCTGTTTTTT.